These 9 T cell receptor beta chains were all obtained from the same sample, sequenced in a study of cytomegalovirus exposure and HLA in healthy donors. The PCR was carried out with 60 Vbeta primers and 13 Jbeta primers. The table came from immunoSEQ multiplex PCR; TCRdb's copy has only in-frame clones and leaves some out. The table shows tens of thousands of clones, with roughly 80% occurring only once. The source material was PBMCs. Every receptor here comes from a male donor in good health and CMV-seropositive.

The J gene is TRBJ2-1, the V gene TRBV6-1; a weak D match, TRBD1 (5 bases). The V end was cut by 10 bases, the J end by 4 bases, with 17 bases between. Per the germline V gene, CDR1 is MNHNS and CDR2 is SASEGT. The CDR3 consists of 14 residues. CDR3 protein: CATVQGTLYNEQFF. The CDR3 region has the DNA TGTGCCACCGTCCAGGGTACACTATACAATGAGCAGTTCTTC.

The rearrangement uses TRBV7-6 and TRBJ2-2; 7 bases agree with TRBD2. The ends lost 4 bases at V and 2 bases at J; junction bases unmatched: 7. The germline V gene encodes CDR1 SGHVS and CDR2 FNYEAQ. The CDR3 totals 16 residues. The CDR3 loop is CASSSGGGSNTGELFF. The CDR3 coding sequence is TGTGCCAGCAGCTCTGGGGGGGGAAGTAACACCGGGGAGCTGTTTTTT.

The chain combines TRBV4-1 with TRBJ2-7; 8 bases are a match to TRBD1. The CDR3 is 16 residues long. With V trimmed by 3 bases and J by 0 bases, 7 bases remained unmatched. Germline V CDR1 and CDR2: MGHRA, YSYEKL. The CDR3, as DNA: TGCGCCAGCAGCCACACGGACAGGGCCAACTCCTACGAGCAGTACTTC. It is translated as CASSHTDRANSYEQYF.

The CDR3 region is CASSWGGQENTGELFF. CDR3 DNA: TGTGCCAGCAGCTGGGGGGGACAGGAAAACACCGGGGAGCTGTTTTTT. The V call is TRBV21-1, the J call TRBJ2-2; the table's D call, TRBD1, was not checked against the DNA. TRBV21-1 is annotated as a pseudogene. The CDR3 contains 16 residues.

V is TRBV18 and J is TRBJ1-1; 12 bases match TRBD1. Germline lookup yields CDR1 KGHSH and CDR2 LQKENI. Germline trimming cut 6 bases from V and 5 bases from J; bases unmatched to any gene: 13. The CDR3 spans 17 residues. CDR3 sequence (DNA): TGTGCCAGCTCGCTCAACTCGGGACAGGGGGCGAGGACTGAAGCTTTCTTT. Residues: CASSLNSGQGARTEAFF.

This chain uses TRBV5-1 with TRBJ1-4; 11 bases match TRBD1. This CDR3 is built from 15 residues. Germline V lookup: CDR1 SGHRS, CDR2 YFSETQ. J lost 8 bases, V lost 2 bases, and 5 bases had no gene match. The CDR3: CASSFTRDRGEKLFF. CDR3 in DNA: TGCGCCAGCAGCTTTACCCGGGACAGGGGGGAAAAACTGTTTTTT.

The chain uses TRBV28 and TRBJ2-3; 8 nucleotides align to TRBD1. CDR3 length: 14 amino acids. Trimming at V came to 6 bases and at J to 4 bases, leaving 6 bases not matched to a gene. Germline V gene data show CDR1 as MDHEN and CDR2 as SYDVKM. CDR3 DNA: TGTGCCAGCAGCCGAGACAGGGGTGCAGATACGCAGTATTTT. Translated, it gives CASSRDRGADTQYF.

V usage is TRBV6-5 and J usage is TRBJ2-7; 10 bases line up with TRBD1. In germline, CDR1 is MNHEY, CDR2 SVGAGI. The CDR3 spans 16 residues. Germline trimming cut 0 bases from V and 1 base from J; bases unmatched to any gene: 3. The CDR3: CASSYSRTGGSYEQYF. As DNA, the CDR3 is TGTGCCAGCAGTTACTCAAGGACAGGGGGGTCCTACGAGCAGTACTTC.

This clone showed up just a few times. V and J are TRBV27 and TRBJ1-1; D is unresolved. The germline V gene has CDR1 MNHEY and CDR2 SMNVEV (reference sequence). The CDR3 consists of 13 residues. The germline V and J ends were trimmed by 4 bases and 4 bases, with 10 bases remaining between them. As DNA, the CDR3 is TGTGCCAGCAGTTGGAGTAAACTCACTGAAGCTTTCTTT. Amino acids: CASSWSKLTEAFF.